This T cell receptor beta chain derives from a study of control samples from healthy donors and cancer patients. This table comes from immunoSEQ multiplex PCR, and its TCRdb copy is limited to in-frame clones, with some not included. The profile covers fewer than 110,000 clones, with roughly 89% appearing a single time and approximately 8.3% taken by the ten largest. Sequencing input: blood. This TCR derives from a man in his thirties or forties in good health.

The CDR3: CASSPGLAGLNEQYF. For the CDR3, the DNA is TGTGCCAGCAGCCCGGGACTAGCGGGATTGAACGAGCAGTACTTC. The rearrangement uses TRBV11-3 and TRBJ2-7, with TRBD2 identical over 13 bases. Germline V gene data show CDR1 as SGHNT and CDR2 as YENEEA. The trim removed 5 bases at V and 5 bases at J, leaving 6 bases unmatched. The CDR3 sequence is 15 residues long. The variable domain in full, completed from reference TRBV11-3 and TRBJ2-7, reads EAGVVQSPRYKIIEKKQPVAFWCNPISGHNTLYWYLQNLGQGPELLIRYENEEAVDDSQLPKDRFSAERLKGVDSTLKIQPAELGDSAVYLCASSPGLAGLNEQYFGPGTRLTVT.